This T cell receptor (beta chain) derives from a study of vaccination effects on CD4 cells after COVID-19. The overall study: A couple of convalescent patients were sampled 16 days and one week before vaccination.

The CDR3 spans 11 residues. Looked up from germline, CDR1 is LGHDT and CDR2 is YNNKEL (reference sequence). V was pared by 2 bases and J by 4 bases, with 2 bases between. Peptide-pool stimulation followed by sequencing identified expanded antigen-specific CD4+ clonotypes in the ViraFEST assay. Following a roughly ten-day culture, CD4+ T cells were purified. Documented for the person is a PCR-confirmed SARS-CoV-2 infection occurring between March and December 2020. In the case of this clone: Its antigen is unidentified.

The data were produced by immunoSEQ multiplex PCR, yet TCRdb's version contains in-frame clones alone and is incomplete. The sample shows tens of thousands of clones, approximately 72% of them seen only once. Sequencing used CD4+ T cells from PBMCs cultured with HCoV-NL63 spike peptides, obtained before COVID-19 vaccination. The TCR sequence derives from a human donor who had a prior SARS-CoV-2 infection. The J gene is TRBJ2-5, the V gene TRBV3-1 (or the pseudogene TRBV3-2); no reliable D call. CDR3 sequence: CASSQIETQYF. The CDR3, as DNA: TGTGCCAGCAGCCAAATAGAGACCCAGTACTTC.